This paragraph reports one TCR beta chain. Its target is not known. What was sequenced on ten immunoSEQ deep assay plates was unsorted PBMC DNA. TCRdb keeps only in-frame clones here, not all; method: immunoSEQ multiplex PCR. Among about 490,000 clones listed, 70% to 85% were seen once. This sample stems from a study of shared clonotypes between healthy human individuals. At the level of the study: Sampling drew on donors who were a couple of women and a few men aged 18 to 49. Findings of the study overall: The authors expected sequencing depth to affect clonotype sharing among donors.

Germline lookup yields CDR1 DFQATT and CDR2 SNEGSKA (reference sequence). The CDR3 has 11 amino acids. The ends were cut back, 1 base at V and 7 bases at J, with 7 bases in the middle. The chain links TRBV20-1 to TRBJ1-2, with D tentatively TRBD1 (6 bases). The specimen was PBMCs. The receptor was isolated from a woman in her thirties or forties in good health. Some clones in this sample may be carry-over from other donors' samples. The chain's CDR3 is CSARGDIGYTF. Written as DNA, the CDR3 is TGCAGTGCTAGAGGGGACATTGGCTACACCTTC.